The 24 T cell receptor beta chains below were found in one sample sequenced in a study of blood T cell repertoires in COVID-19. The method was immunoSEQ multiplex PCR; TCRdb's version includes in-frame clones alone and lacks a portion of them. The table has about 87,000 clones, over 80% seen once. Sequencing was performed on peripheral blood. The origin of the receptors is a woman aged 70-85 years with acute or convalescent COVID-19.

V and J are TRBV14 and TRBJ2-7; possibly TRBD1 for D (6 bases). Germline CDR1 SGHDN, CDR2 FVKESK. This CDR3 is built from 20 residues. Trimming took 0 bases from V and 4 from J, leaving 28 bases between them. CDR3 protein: CASSQDRWLKQGFFGYEQYF. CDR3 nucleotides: TGTGCCAGCAGCCAAGATCGTTGGCTGAAACAGGGATTTTTTGGTTACGAGCAGTACTTC.

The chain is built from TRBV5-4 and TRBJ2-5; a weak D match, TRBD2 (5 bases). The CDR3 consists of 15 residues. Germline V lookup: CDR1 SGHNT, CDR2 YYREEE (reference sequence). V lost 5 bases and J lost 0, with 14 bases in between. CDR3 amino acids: CASSLEWENQETQYF. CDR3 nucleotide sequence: TGTGCCAGCAGTCTTGAATGGGAGAACCAAGAGACCCAGTACTTC.

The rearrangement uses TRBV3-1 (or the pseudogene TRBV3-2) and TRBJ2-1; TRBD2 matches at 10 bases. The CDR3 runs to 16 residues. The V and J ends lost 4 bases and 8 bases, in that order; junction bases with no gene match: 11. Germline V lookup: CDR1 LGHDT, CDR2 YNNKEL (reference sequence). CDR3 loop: CASSRSSGGGGYEQFF. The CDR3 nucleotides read TGTGCCAGCAGCCGCTCTAGCGGGGGAGGCGGGTATGAGCAGTTCTTC.

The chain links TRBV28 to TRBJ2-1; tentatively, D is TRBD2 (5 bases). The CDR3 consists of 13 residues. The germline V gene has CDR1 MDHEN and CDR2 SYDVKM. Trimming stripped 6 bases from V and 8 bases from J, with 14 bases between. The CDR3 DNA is TGTGCCAGCAGCCGAAGGCGGGCGGATGAGCAGTTCTTC. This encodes CASSRRRADEQFF.

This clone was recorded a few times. CDR3: CASTIWSHEQYF. CDR3 nucleotides: TGTGCCAGTACAATTTGGAGCCACGAGCAGTACTTC. The V and J genes are TRBV7-9 and TRBJ2-7; D is undetermined. Between the trimmed V and J ends, which lost 9 bases and 5 bases, there was a span of 14 bases. CDR3 length: 12 residues. Germline V gives CDR1 SEHNR, CDR2 FQNEAQ (reference sequence).

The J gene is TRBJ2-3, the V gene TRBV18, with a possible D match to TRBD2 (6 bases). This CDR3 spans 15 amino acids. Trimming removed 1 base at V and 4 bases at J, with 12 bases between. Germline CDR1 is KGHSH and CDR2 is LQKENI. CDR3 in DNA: TGTGCCAGCTCACCACTCGGGGGATCTTCAGATACGCAGTATTTT. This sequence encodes CASSPLGGSSDTQYF.

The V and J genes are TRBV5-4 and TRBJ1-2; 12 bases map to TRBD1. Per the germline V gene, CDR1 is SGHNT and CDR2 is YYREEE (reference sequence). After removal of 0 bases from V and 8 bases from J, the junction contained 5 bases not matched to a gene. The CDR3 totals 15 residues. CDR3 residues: CASSLAGQGAVGYTF. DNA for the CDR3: TGTGCCAGCAGCTTGGCGGGACAGGGGGCGGTCGGCTACACCTTC.

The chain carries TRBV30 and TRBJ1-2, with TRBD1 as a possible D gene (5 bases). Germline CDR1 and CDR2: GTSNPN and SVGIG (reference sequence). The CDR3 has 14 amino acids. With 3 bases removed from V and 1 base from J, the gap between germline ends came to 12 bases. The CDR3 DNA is TGTGCCTGGAGGGAATACAGGAATAACTATGGCTACACCTTC. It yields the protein CAWREYRNNYGYTF.

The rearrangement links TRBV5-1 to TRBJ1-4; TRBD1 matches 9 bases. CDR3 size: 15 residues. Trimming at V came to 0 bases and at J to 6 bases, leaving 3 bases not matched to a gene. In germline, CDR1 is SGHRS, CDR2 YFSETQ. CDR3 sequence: CASSLGQGVDEKLFF. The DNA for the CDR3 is TGCGCCAGCAGCTTGGGACAGGGGGTAGATGAAAAACTGTTTTTT.

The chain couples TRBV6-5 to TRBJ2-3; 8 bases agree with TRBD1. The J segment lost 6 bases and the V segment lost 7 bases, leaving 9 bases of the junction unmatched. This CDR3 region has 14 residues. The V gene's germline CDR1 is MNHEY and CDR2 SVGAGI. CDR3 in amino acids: CASIAAGGADTQYF. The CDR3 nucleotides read TGTGCCAGCATCGCGGCAGGGGGCGCGGATACGCAGTATTTT.

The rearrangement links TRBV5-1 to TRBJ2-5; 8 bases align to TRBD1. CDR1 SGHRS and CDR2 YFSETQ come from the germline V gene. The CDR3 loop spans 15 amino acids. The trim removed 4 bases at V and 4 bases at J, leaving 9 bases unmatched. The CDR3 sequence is CASSIGTGRGETQYF. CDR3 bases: TGCGCCAGCAGCATCGGGACAGGTCGGGGAGAGACCCAGTACTTC.

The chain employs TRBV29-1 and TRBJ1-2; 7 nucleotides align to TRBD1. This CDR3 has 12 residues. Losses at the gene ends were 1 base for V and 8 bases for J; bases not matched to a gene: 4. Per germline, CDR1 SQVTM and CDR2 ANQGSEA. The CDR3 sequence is CSVEADRYGYTF. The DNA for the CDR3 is TGCAGCGTTGAAGCGGACAGGTACGGCTACACCTTC.

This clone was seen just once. CDR3 region: CASSLGQGAVAEAFF. DNA of the CDR3: TGTGCCAGCAGCTTGGGACAGGGGGCTGTCGCTGAAGCTTTCTTT. This chain connects TRBV5-6 to TRBJ1-1; 10 nucleotides line up with TRBD1. The V and J ends lost 0 bases and 6 bases, in that order; junction bases with no gene match: 5. CDR1 and CDR2 (germline): SGHDT, YYEEEE. This CDR3 contains 15 residues.

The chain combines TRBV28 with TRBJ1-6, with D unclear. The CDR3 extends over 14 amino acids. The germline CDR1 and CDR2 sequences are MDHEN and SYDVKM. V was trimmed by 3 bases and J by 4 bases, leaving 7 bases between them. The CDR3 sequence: CASSLEQYNSPLHF. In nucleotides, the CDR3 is TGTGCCAGCAGTTTGGAGCAGTATAATTCACCCCTCCACTTT.

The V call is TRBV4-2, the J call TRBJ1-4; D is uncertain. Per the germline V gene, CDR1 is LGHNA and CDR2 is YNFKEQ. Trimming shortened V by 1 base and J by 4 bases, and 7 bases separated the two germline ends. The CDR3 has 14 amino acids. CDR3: CASSQGEYNEKLFF. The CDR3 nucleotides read TGTGCCAGCAGCCAAGGAGAATATAATGAAAAACTGTTTTTT.

The CDR3 DNA reads as TGTGCCAGCAGCTTAAGCGGGGGCGATTTTGGCTACACCTTC. Its protein is CASSLSGGDFGYTF. V gene TRBV7-9 combines with J gene TRBJ1-2; D perhaps matches TRBD1 (6 bases). Germline CDR1 and CDR2: SEHNR and FQNEAQ (reference sequence). Trimming left V 2 bases short and J 7 bases short, with 14 bases between. This CDR3 is built from 14 residues.

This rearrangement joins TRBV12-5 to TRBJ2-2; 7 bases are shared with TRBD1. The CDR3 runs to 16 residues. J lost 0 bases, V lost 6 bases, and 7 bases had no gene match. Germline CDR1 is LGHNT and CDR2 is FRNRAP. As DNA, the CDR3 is TGTGCTAGTGGCCTGGACAGGACATCGAACACCGGGGAGCTGTTTTTT. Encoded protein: CASGLDRTSNTGELFF.

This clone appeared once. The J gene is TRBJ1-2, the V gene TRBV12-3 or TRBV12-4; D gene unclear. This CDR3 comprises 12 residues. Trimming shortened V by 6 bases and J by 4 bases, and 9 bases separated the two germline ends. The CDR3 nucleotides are TGTGCCAGCAGAGCGGCCGCCTATGGCTACACCTTC. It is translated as CASRAAAYGYTF.

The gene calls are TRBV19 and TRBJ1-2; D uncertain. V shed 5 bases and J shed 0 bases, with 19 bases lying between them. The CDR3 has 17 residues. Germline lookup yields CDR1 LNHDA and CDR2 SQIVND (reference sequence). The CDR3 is CASSLPPRHQTNYGYTF. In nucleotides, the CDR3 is TGTGCCAGTAGTCTCCCCCCGAGACACCAGACTAACTATGGCTACACCTTC. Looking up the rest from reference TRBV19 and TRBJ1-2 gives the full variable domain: DGGITQSPKYLFRKEGQNVTLSCEQNLNHDAMYWYRQDPGQGLRLIYYSQIVNDFQKGDIAEGYSVSREKKESFPLTVTSAQKNPTAFYLCASSLPPRHQTNYGYTFGSGTRLTVV.

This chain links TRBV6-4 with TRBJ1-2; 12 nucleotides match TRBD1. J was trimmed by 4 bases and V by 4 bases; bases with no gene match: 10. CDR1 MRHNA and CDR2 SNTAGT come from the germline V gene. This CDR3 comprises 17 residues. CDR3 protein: CASSGRDRGLFGYGYTF. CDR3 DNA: TGTGCCAGCAGTGGCCGGGACAGGGGGCTTTTCGGCTATGGCTACACCTTC.

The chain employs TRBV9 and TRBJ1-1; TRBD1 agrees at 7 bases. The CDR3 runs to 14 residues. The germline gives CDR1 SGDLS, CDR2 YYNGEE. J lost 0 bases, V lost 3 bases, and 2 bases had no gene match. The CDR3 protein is CASSAGTVNTEAFF. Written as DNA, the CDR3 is TGTGCCAGCAGCGCCGGGACAGTGAACACTGAAGCTTTCTTT.

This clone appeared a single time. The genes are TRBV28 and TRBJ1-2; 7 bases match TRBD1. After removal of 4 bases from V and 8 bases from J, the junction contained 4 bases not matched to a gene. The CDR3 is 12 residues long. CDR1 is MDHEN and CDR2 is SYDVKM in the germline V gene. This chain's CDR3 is CASSSQGEGYTF. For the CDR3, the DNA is TGTGCCAGCAGTTCCCAGGGGGAGGGCTACACCTTC.

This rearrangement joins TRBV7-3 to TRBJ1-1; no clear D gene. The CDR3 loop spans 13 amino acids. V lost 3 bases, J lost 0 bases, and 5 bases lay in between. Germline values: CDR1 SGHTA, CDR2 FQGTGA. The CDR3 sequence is CASSLEMNTEAFF. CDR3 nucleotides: TGTGCCAGCAGCTTGGAGATGAACACTGAAGCTTTCTTT.

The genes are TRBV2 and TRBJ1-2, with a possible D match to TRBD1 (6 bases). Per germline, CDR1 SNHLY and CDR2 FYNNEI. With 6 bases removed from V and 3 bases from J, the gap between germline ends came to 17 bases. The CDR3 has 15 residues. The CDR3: CASSSNYRVDYGYTF. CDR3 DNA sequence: TGTGCCAGCAGCTCGAATTACAGGGTAGACTATGGCTACACCTTC.